This T cell receptor beta chain emerged from a study of T cell responses to AZD1222 COVID-19 vaccine. Overall study: Researchers grouped second doses given at about 4 or about 12 weeks into one pool.

Germline assignment: CDR1 MNHEY and CDR2 SVGAGI. The CDR3 runs to 15 residues. Trimming left V 2 bases short and J 2 bases short, with 12 bases between. The method was immunoSEQ multiplex PCR; TCRdb's version includes in-frame clones alone and lacks a portion of them. The top ten hold 4.2% of the sample, which has tens of thousands of clones, roughly 90% seen once. The material was peripheral blood, obtained on day 0 of AZD1222 vaccination. The V call is TRBV6-5, the J call TRBJ1-1; a possible D gene is TRBD1 (5 bases). The TCR comes from an adult in good health. In DNA form, the CDR3 reads TGTGCCAGCAGTTACGTTGGGGGTGGAAACACTGAAGCTTTCTTT. It specifies CASSYVGGGNTEAFF.